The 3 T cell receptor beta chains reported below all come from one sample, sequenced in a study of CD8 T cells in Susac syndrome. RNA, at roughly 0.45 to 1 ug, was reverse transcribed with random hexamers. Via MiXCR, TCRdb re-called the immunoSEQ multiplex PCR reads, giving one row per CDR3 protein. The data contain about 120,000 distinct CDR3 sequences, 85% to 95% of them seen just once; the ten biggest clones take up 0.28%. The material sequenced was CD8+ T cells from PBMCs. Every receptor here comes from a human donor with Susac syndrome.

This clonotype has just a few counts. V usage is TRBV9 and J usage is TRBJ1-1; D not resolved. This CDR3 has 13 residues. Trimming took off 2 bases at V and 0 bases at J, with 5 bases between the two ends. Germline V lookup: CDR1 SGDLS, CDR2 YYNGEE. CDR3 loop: CASSVKMNTEAFF. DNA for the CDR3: TGTGCCAGCAGCGTTAAGATGAACACTGAAGCTTTCTTT. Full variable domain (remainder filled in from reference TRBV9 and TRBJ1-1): DSGVTQTPKHLITATGQRVTLRCSPRSGDLSVYWYQQSLDQGLQFLIQYYNGEERAKGNILERFSAQQFPDLHSELNLSSLELGDSALYFCASSVKMNTEAFFGQGTRLTVV.

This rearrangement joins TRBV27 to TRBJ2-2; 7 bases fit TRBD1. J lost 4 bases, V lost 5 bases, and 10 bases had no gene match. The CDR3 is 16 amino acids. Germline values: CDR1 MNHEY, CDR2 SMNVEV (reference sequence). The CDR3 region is CASSKGNRGGTGELFF. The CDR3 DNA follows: TGTGCCAGCAGTAAGGGGAACAGGGGCGGCACCGGGGAGCTGTTTTTT.

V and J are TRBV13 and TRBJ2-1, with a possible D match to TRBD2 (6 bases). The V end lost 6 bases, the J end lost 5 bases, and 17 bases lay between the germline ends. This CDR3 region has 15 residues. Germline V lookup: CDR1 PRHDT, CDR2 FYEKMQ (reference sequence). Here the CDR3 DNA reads TGTGCCAGCAGAGCGCAGGGAGGAGGGGACAATGAGCAGTTCTTC. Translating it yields CASRAQGGGDNEQFF.